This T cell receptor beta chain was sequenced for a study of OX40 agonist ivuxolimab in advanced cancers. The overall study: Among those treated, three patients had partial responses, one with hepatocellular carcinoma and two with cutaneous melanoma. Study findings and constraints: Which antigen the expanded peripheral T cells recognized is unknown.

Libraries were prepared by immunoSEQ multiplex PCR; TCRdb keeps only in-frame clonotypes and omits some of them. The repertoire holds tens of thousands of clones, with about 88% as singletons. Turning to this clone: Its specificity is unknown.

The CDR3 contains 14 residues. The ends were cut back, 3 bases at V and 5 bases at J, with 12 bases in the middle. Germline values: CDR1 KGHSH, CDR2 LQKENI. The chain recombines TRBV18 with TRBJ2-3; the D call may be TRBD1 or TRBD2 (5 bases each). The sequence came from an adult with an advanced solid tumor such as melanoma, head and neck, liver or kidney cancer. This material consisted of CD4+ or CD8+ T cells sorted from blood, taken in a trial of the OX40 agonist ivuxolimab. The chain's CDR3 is CASSPGTAGDTQYF. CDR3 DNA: TGTGCCAGCTCACCCGGGACGGCCGGAGATACGCAGTATTTT. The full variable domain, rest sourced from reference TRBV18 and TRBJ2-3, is NAGVMQNPRHLVRRRGQEARLRCSPMKGHSHVYWYRQLPEEGLKFMVYLQKENIIDESGMPKERFSAEFPKEGPSILRIQQVVRGDSAAYFCASSPGTAGDTQYFGPGTRLTVL.